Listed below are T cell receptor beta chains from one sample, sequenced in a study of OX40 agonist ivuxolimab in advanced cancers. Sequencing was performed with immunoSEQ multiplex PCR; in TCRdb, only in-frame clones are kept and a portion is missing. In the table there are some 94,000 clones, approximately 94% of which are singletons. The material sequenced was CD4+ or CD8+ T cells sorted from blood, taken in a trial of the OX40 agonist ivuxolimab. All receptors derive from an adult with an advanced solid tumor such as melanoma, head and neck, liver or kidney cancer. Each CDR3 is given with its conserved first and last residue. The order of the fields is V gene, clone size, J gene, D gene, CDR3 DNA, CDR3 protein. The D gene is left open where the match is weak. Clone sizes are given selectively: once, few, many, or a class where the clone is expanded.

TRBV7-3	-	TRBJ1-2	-	TGTGCCAGCAGCTTAATACAGACAAACTATGGCTACACCTTC	CASSLIQTNYGYTF
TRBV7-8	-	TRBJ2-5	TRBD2	TGTGCCAGCAGCTCCCTGGCGGGGGGCCTCGGGAGGGAGACCCAGTACTTC	CASSSLAGGLGRETQYF
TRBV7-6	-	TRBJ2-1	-	TGTGCCAGCAGCTTAGATAGCCCTAGGTACAATGAGCAGTTCTTC	CASSLDSPRYNEQFF
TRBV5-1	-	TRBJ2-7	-	TGCGCCAGCAGCTTGGGGGAAGACGAGCAGTACTTC	CASSLGEDEQYF
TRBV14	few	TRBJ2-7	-	TGTGCCAGCAGCCAAGACTGGGACTACGAGCAGTACTTC	CASSQDWDYEQYF
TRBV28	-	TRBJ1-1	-	TGTGCCAGCGTAGCAGAGAACACTGAAGCTTTCTTT	CASVAENTEAFF
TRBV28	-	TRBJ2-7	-	TGTGCCAGCAGTTCGGGGACGCCCAGATGGGAGCAGTACTTC	CASSSGTPRWEQYF
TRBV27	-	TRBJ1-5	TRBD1	TGTGCCAGCAGTTCTAACACAGGGGGCTATAGCAATCAGCCCCAGCATTTT	CASSSNTGGYSNQPQHF
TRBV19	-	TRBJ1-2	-	TGTGCCAGTAGTATCGGGACATCCCATGGCTACACCTTC	CASSIGTSHGYTF
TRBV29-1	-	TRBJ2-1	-	TGCAGCGTGCCGGGACCTTCCGCGGACAATGAGCAGTTCTTC	CSVPGPSADNEQFF
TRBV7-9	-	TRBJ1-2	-	TGTGCCAGCAGCCGTTGGGATACAGGGAACTATGGCTACACCTTC	CASSRWDTGNYGYTF
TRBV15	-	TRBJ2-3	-	TGTGCCACCTCGGGAAGGGACCTTGATACGCAGTATTTT	CATSGRDLDTQYF
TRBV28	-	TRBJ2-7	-	TGTGCCAGCAGTCCCGCAAAGGGTTCGCGTTCCTACGAGCAGTACTTC	CASSPAKGSRSYEQYF
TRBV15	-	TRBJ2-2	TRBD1	TGTGCCACCAGCCGAGGGACAGGGGGCGGGACCGGGGAGCTGTTTTTT	CATSRGTGGGTGELFF
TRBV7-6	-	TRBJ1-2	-	TGTGCCAGCAGCTTAGGCGGTGACTATGGCTACACCTTC	CASSLGGDYGYTF
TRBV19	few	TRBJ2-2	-	TGTGCCAGTCGTACGGGGACTCGATACACCGGGGAGCTGTTTTTT	CASRTGTRYTGELFF
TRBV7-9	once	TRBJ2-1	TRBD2	TGTGCCAGCAGCCAACTAGCGGGAGGACCCAATGAGCAGTTCTTC	CASSQLAGGPNEQFF
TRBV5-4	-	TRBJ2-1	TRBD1	TGTGCCAGCAGCTTCCTCGGGACAGGACACAATGAGCAGTTCTTC	CASSFLGTGHNEQFF
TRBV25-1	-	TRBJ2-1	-	TGTGCCAGCAGTGAACCCGGCGGAGATGAGCAGTTCTTC	CASSEPGGDEQFF
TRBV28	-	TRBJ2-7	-	TGTGCCAGCAGAGATGACACCTCCTACGAGCAGTACTTC	CASRDDTSYEQYF
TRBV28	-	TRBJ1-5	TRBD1	TGTGCCAGCAGCCCGACAGGGGAGATTGATCAGCCCCAGCATTTT	CASSPTGEIDQPQHF
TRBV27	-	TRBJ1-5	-	TGTGCCAGCAGTTTTAGGGGTGGCCCGGGGAGCAATCAGCCCCAGCATTTT	CASSFRGGPGSNQPQHF
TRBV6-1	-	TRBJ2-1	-	TGTGCCAGCAGCCAGGGAAATGGCAATGAGCAGTTCTTC	CASSQGNGNEQFF
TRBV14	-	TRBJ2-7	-	TGTGCCAGCAGCATAGGAGGGCAGGTCGAGCAGTACTTC	CASSIGGQVEQYF
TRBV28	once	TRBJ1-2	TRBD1	TGTGCCAGCAGAACAATCCCACAGGGGGCGGTGGATGGCTACACCTTC	CASRTIPQGAVDGYTF
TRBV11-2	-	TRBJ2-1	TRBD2	TGTGCCAGCAGCCCCCAGAGCGGGGGAGAATACAATGAGCAGTTCTTC	CASSPQSGGEYNEQFF
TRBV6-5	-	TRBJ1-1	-	TGTGCCAGCAGTGTGGGACCGGGGGGCACTGAAGCTTTCTTT	CASSVGPGGTEAFF
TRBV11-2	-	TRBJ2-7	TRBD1	TGTGCCAGCAGCCCCGGGACAGGTCAAGGGTACGAGCAGTACTTC	CASSPGTGQGYEQYF
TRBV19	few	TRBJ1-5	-	TGTGCCAGTAAGGGAAATCAGCCCCAGCATTTT	CASKGNQPQHF
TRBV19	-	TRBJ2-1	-	TGTGCCAGTAGTATAGATCCCGCACTAGCTTCCGACGAGCAGTTCTTC	CASSIDPALASDEQFF
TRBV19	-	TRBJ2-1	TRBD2	TGTGCCAGTAGTATCGGACTAGGGTCCTACAATGAGCAGTTCTTC	CASSIGLGSYNEQFF
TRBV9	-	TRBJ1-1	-	TGTGCCAGCAGCCACAGGGACGGGGACACTGAAGCTTTCTTT	CASSHRDGDTEAFF
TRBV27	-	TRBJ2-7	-	TGTGCCAGCAGTCCCGGGACGGTATACGAGCAGTACTTC	CASSPGTVYEQYF
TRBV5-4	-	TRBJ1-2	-	TGTGCCAGCAGAGCCGGGACGGAAGCCTATGGCTACACCTTC	CASRAGTEAYGYTF
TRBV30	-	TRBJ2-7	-	TGTGCCTGGAGTGGTTGGCAGTTCTCCTACGAGCAGTACTTC	CAWSGWQFSYEQYF
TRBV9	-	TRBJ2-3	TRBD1	TGTGCCAGCACCGGACAGGGAGTTCTCACAGATACGCAGTATTTT	CASTGQGVLTDTQYF
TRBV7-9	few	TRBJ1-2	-	TGTGCCAGCAGCCCGTTGACAGCCAGGGACTATGGCTACACCTTC	CASSPLTARDYGYTF
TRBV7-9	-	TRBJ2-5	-	TGTGCCAGCAGCTTACCCAATAACGAGGCCCAGTACTTC	CASSLPNNEAQYF
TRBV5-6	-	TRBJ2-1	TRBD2	TGTGCCAGCAGCTTACTAGCGGGAAACAATGAGCAGTTCTTC	CASSLLAGNNEQFF
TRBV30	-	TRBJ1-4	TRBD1	TGTGCCTGGGGATCGGGACAGGCGGAAGAAAAACTGTTTTTT	CAWGSGQAEEKLFF
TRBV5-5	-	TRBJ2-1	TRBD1	TGTGCCAGCAGCCACGGGACAGGGGCTGAGCAGTTCTTC	CASSHGTGAEQFF
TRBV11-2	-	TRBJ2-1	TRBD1	TGTGCCAGCAGCATAGACAGGGACTCCTACAATGAGCAGTTCTTC	CASSIDRDSYNEQFF
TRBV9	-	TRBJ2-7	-	TGTGCCAGCAGCGGGGCCCCTGTGGGGTATTACGAGCAGTACTTC	CASSGAPVGYYEQYF
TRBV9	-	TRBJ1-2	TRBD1	TGTGCCAGCAGCGTACGGACAGGGGAGTATGGCTACACCTTC	CASSVRTGEYGYTF